This TCR beta chain was captured by sequencing in a study of control samples from healthy donors and cancer patients. V dropped 11 bases and J dropped 4; count of bases not matched to a gene: 16. CDR1 SNHLY and CDR2 FYNNEI come from the germline V gene. The CDR3 is 16 residues long. Data came from immunoSEQ multiplex PCR; TCRdb stores just in-frame clones and leaves some out. The table records around 170,000 clones, 88% of them present only once. Material: blood. The sequence derives from a woman in her 30s in good health. The chain recombines TRBV2 with TRBJ2-5, with 10 positions matching TRBD1. The CDR3 sequence is CAGGTGAGGSGETQYF. For the CDR3, the DNA is TGTGCCGGTGGGACAGGGGCCGGGGGGTCCGGAGAGACCCAGTACTTC.